This TCR beta chain was identified during a study of Graves' ophthalmopathy and Graves' hyperthyroidism. The CDR3 covers 15 residues. The V gene's germline CDR1 is SNHLY and CDR2 FYNNEI. Trimming at V came to 4 bases and at J to 8 bases, leaving 8 bases not matched to a gene. TCR beta CDR3 regions were amplified from RNA transcripts. Second-round multiplex PCR came after a first-round RT-PCR that employed HTBI primers. TCRdb passed the multiplex PCR reads through MiXCR, listing each CDR3 protein once. This sample yields more than 40,000 distinct CDR3 sequences, of which about 50% are seen a single time; less than 25% belongs to the top ten.

Material: peripheral blood. The TCR was taken from an adult man with Graves' ophthalmopathy. The chain combines TRBV2 with TRBJ1-6; 7 positions match TRBD1. CDR3 sequence: CASSVQGTDYSPLHF. The CDR3 DNA is TGTGCCAGCAGTGTTCAGGGGACAGATTATTCACCCCTCCACTTT.